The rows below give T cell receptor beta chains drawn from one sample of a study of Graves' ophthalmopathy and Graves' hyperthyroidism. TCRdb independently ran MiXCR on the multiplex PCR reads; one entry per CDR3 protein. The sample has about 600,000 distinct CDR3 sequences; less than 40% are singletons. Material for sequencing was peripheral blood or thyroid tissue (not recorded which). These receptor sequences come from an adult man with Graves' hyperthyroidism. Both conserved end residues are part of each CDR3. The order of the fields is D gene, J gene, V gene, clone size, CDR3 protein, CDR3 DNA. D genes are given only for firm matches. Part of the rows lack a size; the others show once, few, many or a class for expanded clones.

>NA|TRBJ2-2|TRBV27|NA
CASSFHRATGELFF
TGTGCCAGCAGTTTTCACAGGGCGACCGGGGAGCTGTTTTTT
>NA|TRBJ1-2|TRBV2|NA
CASIPMSGTYYGYTF
TGTGCCAGCATTCCCATGTCCGGGACATACTATGGCTACACCTTC
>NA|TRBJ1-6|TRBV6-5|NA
CASRRSSKGYNSPLHF
TGTGCCAGCAGGCGCTCCTCCAAGGGGTACAATTCACCCCTCCACTTT
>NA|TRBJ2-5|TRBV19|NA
CASTTPRETQYF
TGTGCCAGTACGACTCCTCGGGAGACCCAGTACTTC
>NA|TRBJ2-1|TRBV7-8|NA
CASSLDPSTEQFF
TGTGCCAGCAGCTTAGACCCCAGTACTGAGCAGTTCTTC
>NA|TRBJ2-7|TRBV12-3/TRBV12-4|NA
CASSWDRPGGYEQYF
TGTGCCAGCAGTTGGGACAGACCCGGGGGCTACGAGCAGTACTTC
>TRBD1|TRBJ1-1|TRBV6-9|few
CATGGQDNTEAFF
TGTGCCACCGGAGGACAGGACAACACTGAAGCTTTCTTT
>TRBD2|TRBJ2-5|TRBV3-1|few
CASSQDRSAGGRKETQYF
TGTGCCAGCAGCCAAGATCGGTCAGCGGGGGGTCGAAAAGAGACCCAGTACTTC
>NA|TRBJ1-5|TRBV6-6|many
CASRKGGQVSQPQHF
TGTGCCAGCAGGAAAGGGGGGCAAGTGTCTCAGCCCCAGCATTTT
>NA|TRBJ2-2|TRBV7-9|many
CASSLPQGSYTGELFF
TGTGCCAGCAGCCTCCCACAGGGATCCTACACCGGGGAGCTGTTTTTT
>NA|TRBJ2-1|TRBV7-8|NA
CASSEGRGLHNEQFF
TGTGCCAGCAGCGAGGGGAGGGGGCTGCACAATGAGCAGTTCTTC
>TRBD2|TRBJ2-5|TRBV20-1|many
CSASLAGGWVETQYF
TGCAGTGCGAGTCTAGCGGGAGGATGGGTTGAGACCCAGTACTTC
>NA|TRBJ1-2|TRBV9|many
CASSAARGGAYGYTF
TGTGCCAGCAGCGCAGCCCGGGGGGGCGCCTATGGCTACACCTTC
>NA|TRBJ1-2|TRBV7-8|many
CASSLLLQGSGGYTF
TGTGCCAGCAGCTTACTTTTGCAGGGGTCTGGTGGCTACACCTTC
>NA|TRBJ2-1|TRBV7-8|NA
CASSPAPGHSYNEQFF
TGTGCCAGCAGCCCCGCGCCGGGGCACTCCTACAATGAGCAGTTCTTC
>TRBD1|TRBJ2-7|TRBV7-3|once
CASSPRDRGDERYF
TGTGCCAGCAGCCCACGGGACAGGGGCGACGAGCGGTACTTC
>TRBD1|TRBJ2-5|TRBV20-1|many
CSARQGASKETQYF
TGCAGTGCTAGACAGGGGGCGTCTAAAGAGACCCAGTACTTC
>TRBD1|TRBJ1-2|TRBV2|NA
CASSYNPGGQGLYGYTF
TGTGCCAGCAGCTACAACCCTGGAGGACAGGGGCTCTATGGCTACACCTTC
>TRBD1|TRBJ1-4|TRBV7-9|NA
CASSFAGTGANEKLFF
TGTGCCAGCAGCTTCGCCGGGACAGGGGCTAATGAAAAACTGTTTTTT
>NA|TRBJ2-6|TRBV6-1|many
CASSPPPGTGANVLTF
TGTGCCAGCAGTCCCCCCCCAGGGACTGGGGCCAACGTCCTGACTTTC
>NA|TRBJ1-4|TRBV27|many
CASSATGWGEKLFF
TGTGCCAGCAGTGCGACAGGTTGGGGGGAAAAACTGTTTTTT
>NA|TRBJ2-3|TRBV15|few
CATSRAPPDTQYF
TGTGCCACCAGCAGAGCTCCCCCAGATACGCAGTATTTT
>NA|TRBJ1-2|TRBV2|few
CATYGHAF
TGTGCCACCTATGGCCACGCCTTC
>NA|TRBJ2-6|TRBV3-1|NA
CASSPYSSGANVLTF
TGTGCCAGCAGCCCGTATAGCTCTGGGGCCAACGTCCTGACTTTC
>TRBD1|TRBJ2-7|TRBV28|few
CASSFQGQSYEQYF
TGTGCCAGCAGTTTCCAGGGACAGTCCTACGAGCAGTACTTC
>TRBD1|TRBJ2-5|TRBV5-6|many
CASSPGTVRYQETQYF
TGTGCCAGCAGCCCAGGGACAGTGCGCTACCAAGAGACCCAGTACTTC
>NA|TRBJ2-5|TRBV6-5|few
CASSLSHGQIQETQYF
TGTGCCAGCAGTTTATCCCACGGACAGATTCAAGAGACCCAGTACTTC
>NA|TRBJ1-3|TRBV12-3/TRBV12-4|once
CASSGASGNTIYF
TGTGCCAGCAGCGGAGCCTCTGGAAACACCATATATTTT
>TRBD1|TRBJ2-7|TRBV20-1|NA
CSALGTGRRYEQYF
TGCAGTGCCCTCGGGACAGGGAGGCGCTACGAGCAGTACTTC
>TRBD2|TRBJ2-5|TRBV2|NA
CASSEGEGKTQYF
TGTGCCAGCAGTGAAGGGGAGGGGAAGACCCAGTACTTC
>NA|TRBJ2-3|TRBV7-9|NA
CASSLVGGREDTQYF
TGCGCCAGCAGCTTGGTCGGGGGAAGGGAAGATACGCAGTATTTT
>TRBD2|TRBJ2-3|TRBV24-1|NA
CATTGLAGELDTQYF
TGTGCCACAACGGGACTAGCGGGAGAGTTAGATACGCAGTATTTT
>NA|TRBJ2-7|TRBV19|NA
CASSIRLFYEQYF
TGTGCCAGTAGTATTCGACTCTTCTACGAGCAGTACTTC
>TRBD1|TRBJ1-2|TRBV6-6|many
CASTDVQAGGGYTF
TGTGCCAGCACCGACGTTCAGGCAGGGGGCGGCTACACCTTC
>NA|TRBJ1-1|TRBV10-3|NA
CASRVKPNTEAFF
TGTGCCAGCAGGGTGAAACCGAACACTGAAGCTTTCTTT
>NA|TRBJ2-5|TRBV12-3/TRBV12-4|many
CASRRRRETQYF
TGTGCCAGCAGACGAAGGAGGGAGACCCAGTACTTC
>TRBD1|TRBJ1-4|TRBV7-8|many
CASSFKGQGNEKLFF
TGTGCCAGCAGCTTCAAGGGACAGGGAAATGAAAAACTGTTTTTT
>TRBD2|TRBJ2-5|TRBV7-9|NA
CASSLTSGRFPETQYF
TGTGCCAGCAGCCTAACTAGCGGGAGATTCCCAGAGACCCAGTACTTC
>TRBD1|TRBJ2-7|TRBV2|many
CASSEIGTVPYEQYF
TGTGCCAGCAGTGAAATCGGGACAGTCCCCTACGAGCAGTACTTC
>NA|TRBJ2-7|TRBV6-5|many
CASSYSGSSYEQYF
TGTGCCAGCAGTTACTCGGGCAGTTCCTACGAGCAGTACTTC
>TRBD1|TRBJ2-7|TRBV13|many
CASSPAGTGPYEQYF
TGTGCCAGCAGCCCCGCCGGGACAGGGCCCTACGAGCAGTACTTC
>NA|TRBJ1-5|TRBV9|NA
CASSARGQPNQPQHF
TGTGCCAGCAGCGCCAGGGGACAACCCAATCAGCCCCAGCATTTT
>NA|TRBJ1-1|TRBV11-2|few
CASSGGDAGLNTEAFF
TGTGCCAGCAGCGGGGGGGACGCTGGATTAAACACTGAAGCTTTCTTT
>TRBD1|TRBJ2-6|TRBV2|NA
CASTRQGTGANVLTF
TGTGCCAGCACTAGACAGGGAACTGGGGCCAACGTCCTGACTTTC
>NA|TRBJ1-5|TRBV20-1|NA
CSARAADNRRDQPQHF
TGCAGTGCTAGAGCTGCGGACAACAGAAGAGATCAGCCCCAGCATTTT
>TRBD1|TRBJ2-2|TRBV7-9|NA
CASSTQPGQGRPGELFF
TGTGCCAGCAGCACACAACCGGGACAGGGGCGTCCCGGGGAGCTGTTTTTT
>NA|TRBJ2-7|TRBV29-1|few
CSVQQASSYEQYF
TGCAGCGTGCAACAGGCTAGCTCCTACGAGCAGTACTTC
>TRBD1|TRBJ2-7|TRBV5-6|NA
CASSQGQGAINEQYF
TGTGCCAGCAGCCAGGGACAGGGGGCAATCAACGAGCAGTACTTC
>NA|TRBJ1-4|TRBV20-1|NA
CSASSGREEKLFF
TGCAGTGCTAGCTCGGGGCGAGAGGAAAAACTGTTTTTT
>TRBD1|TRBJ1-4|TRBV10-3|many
CAISESGTAEKLFF
TGTGCCATCAGTGAGTCTGGGACAGCTGAAAAACTGTTTTTT
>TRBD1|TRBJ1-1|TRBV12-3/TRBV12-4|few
CASRDDRVGYTEAFF
TGTGCCAGCAGAGACGACAGGGTGGGGTACACTGAAGCTTTCTTT
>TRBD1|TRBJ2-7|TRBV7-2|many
CASSIRQGAYEQYF
TGTGCCAGCAGCATTAGACAGGGGGCTTACGAGCAGTACTTC
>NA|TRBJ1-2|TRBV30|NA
CAWSVPGNGYTF
TGTGCCTGGAGTGTACCCGGGAATGGCTACACCTTC